A single sample gave rise to the 16 T cell receptor beta chains below, sequenced in a study of CD4 T cells in relation to SARS-CoV-2 and coronaviruses. Only in-frame clones appear in the TCRdb table, and some are missing; sequencing was by immunoSEQ multiplex PCR. The repertoire holds around 35,000 clones, with approximately 83% as singletons. Sequencing input: memory CD4+ T cells from PBMCs. Receptor source: an adult with COVID-19.

The chain has TRBV12-3 or TRBV12-4 and TRBJ2-2, with a tentative D call TRBD2 (6 bases). The CDR3 length is 13 residues. V gave up 3 bases and J gave up 7 bases, with 9 bases separating them. The CDR3 DNA reads as TGTGCCAGCAGTTTGGGGGGAATCGGGGAGCTGTTTTTT. This gives the protein CASSLGGIGELFF.

The CDR3 DNA is TGCAGCGTTGAATCGACGGGTCTGTACGAGCAGTACTTC. This encodes CSVESTGLYEQYF. The chain is built from TRBV29-1 and TRBJ2-7; D ambiguous. CDR1 and CDR2 (germline): SQVTM, ANQGSEA. The CDR3 has 13 residues. Trimming took off 2 bases at V and 4 bases at J, with 12 bases between the two ends.

This sequence joins TRBV4-1 and TRBJ2-7; D possibly matches TRBD1 or TRBD2 (5 bases each). This CDR3 is built from 17 residues. CDR1 is MGHRA and CDR2 is YSYEKL in the germline V gene. V lost 4 bases, J lost 3 bases, and 22 bases lay in between. CDR3 sequence reads: CASSRFFRGQANYEQYF. The CDR3, as DNA: TGCGCCAGCAGCCGATTTTTCCGGGGCCAGGCAAACTACGAGCAGTACTTC.

The chain links TRBV2 to TRBJ1-5; D unresolved. The CDR3 runs 14 residues. Germline V gene lookup returns CDR1 SNHLY and CDR2 FYNNEI. V was clipped by 3 bases and J by 0 bases, with 6 bases between them. The CDR3 loop reads CASSDVLSNQPQHF. The CDR3 DNA follows: TGTGCCAGCAGTGACGTCCTTAGCAATCAGCCCCAGCATTTT.

V and J are TRBV5-1 and TRBJ2-1, with D perhaps TRBD1 or TRBD2 (5 bases each). The germline V and J ends were trimmed by 0 bases and 10 bases, with 11 bases remaining between them. Germline values: CDR1 SGHRS, CDR2 YFSETQ. This CDR3 region has 13 residues. DNA of the CDR3: TGCGCCAGCAGCTTGGGAGACCGGGGCGAGCAGTTCTTC. Protein: CASSLGDRGEQFF.

V usage is TRBV2 and J usage is TRBJ1-5, with 9 positions matching TRBD1. CDR3 length: 19 residues. CDR1 and CDR2 from the germline V gene are SNHLY and FYNNEI. Losses at the gene ends were 6 bases for V and 1 base for J; bases not matched to a gene: 16. CDR3 loop: CASSRTTLQGAVSNQPQHF. The CDR3 DNA sequence: TGTGCCAGCAGCCGCACTACACTACAGGGGGCGGTGAGCAATCAGCCCCAGCATTTT.

The chain carries TRBV15 and TRBJ1-5, with D perhaps TRBD1 (5 bases). Germline assignment: CDR1 LNHNV and CDR2 YYDKDF (reference sequence). This CDR3 spans 14 amino acids. V was trimmed by 1 base and J by 7 bases, leaving 11 bases between them. The CDR3 DNA is TGTGCCACCAGCAGAGCAGGGTCGGACCAGCCCCAGCATTTT. Translated: CATSRAGSDQPQHF.

The chain employs TRBV9 and TRBJ2-1; 9 nucleotides match TRBD1. CDR1 is SGDLS and CDR2 is YYNGEE in the germline V gene. The CDR3 extends over 16 amino acids. J lost 6 bases, V lost 0 bases, and 7 bases had no gene match. This chain's CDR3 is CASSVAVTGGLNEQFF. CDR3 nucleotide sequence: TGTGCCAGCAGCGTAGCTGTGACAGGGGGACTCAATGAGCAGTTCTTC. Full variable domain (missing parts from reference TRBV9 and TRBJ2-1): DSGVTQTPKHLITATGQRVTLRCSPRSGDLSVYWYQQSLDQGLQFLIQYYNGEERAKGNILERFSAQQFPDLHSELNLSSLELGDSALYFCASSVAVTGGLNEQFFGPGTRLTVL.

The chain joins TRBV2 to TRBJ2-6; D not resolved. Germline lookup yields CDR1 SNHLY and CDR2 FYNNEI. V lost 4 bases to trimming and J lost 7 bases, with 11 bases between them. CDR3 size: 14 residues. CDR3 sequence: CASSARLRANVLTF. As DNA, the CDR3 is TGTGCCAGCAGTGCCCGTCTCAGAGCCAACGTCCTGACTTTC.

The chain combines TRBV7-2 with TRBJ2-7, with D possibly being TRBD1 (5 bases). Deletions cut 4 bases from V and 3 bases from J, with 13 bases between. Germline CDR1 and CDR2: SGHTA and FQGNSA. CDR3 length equals 14 residues. CDR3 protein: CASSYRQGFYEQYF. The DNA for the CDR3 is TGTGCCAGCAGCTACAGGCAGGGATTCTACGAGCAGTACTTC.

There are a few counts of this clone. This chain uses TRBV30 with TRBJ1-3; D is uncertain. The CDR3 length is 16 residues. Trimming removed 2 bases at V and 4 bases at J, with 18 bases between. Germline CDR1 GTSNPN, CDR2 SVGIG (reference sequence). In nucleotides, the CDR3 is TGTGCCTGGAGTACCGGGAGAGGTGGTCTCGGAAACACCATATATTTT. Protein: CAWSTGRGGLGNTIYF.

The rearrangement uses TRBV7-8 and TRBJ2-7; tentatively, D is TRBD1 (5 bases). The V end lost 2 bases, the J end lost 0 bases, and 8 bases lay between the germline ends. Germline V CDR1 and CDR2: SGHVS, FQNEAQ. This CDR3 is 14 amino acids long. The CDR3 bases are TGTGCCAGCAGCTTATCAGGGTTCTCCTACGAGCAGTACTTC. It encodes CASSLSGFSYEQYF.

The chain employs TRBV30 and TRBJ2-1; D is unresolved. V lost 0 bases, J lost 9 bases, and 6 bases lay in between. The CDR3 runs 11 residues. CDR1 and CDR2 (germline): GTSNPN, SVGIG (reference sequence). In DNA form, the CDR3 reads TGTGCCTGGAGTGTACTTGGTGAGCAGTTCTTC. Residues: CAWSVLGEQFF.

This chain links TRBV18 with TRBJ2-3; D remains ambiguous. The V and J ends lost 3 bases and 6 bases respectively, with 16 bases between them. CDR1 KGHSH and CDR2 LQKENI come from the germline V gene. CDR3 length equals 15 residues. The CDR3 region is CASSPNGAELDTQYF. CDR3 coding DNA: TGTGCCAGCTCACCTAATGGAGCAGAGTTGGATACGCAGTATTTT.

V is TRBV19 and J is TRBJ2-1; 7 bases are shared with TRBD2. Per germline, CDR1 LNHDA and CDR2 SQIVND (reference sequence). V dropped 1 base and J dropped 4; count of bases not matched to a gene: 19. The CDR3 consists of 20 residues. In nucleotides, the CDR3 is TGTGCCAGTAGTATAGTTGGTTCTCATTTGGCGGGGGTAGATTACAATGAGCAGTTCTTC. It yields the protein CASSIVGSHLAGVDYNEQFF.

The chain has TRBV28 and TRBJ2-3; D is unresolved. The V gene's germline CDR1 is MDHEN and CDR2 SYDVKM. With 3 bases removed from V and 3 bases from J, the gap between germline ends came to 10 bases. The CDR3 has 14 residues. This CDR3 is CASSLNRPTDTQYF. DNA of the CDR3: TGTGCCAGCAGTTTGAATCGGCCAACAGATACGCAGTATTTT.